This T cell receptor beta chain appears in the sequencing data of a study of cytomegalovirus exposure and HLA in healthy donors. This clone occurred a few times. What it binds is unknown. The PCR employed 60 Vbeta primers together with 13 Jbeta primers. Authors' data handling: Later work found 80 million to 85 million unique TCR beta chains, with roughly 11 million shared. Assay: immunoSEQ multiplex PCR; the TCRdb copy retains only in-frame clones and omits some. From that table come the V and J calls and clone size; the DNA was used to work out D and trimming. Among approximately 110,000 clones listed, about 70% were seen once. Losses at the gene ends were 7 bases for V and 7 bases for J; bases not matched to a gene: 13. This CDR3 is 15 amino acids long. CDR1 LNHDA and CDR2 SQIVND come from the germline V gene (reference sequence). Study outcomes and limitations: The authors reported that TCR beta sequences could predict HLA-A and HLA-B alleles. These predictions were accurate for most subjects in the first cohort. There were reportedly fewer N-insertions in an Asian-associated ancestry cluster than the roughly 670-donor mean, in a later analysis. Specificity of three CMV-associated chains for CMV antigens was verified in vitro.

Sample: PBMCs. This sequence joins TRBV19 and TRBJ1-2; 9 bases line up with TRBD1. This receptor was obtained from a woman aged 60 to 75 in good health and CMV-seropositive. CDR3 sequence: CASTMGTGRDAGYTF. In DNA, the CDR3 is TGTGCCAGTACTATGGGGACAGGGAGAGATGCTGGCTACACCTTC.